This T cell receptor beta chain came from a study of regulatory T cells in long-lasting Graves disease. Sample time point: newly diagnosed GD, antithyroid drugs for less than 3 months. RNA extracted from PBMCs served as the sequencing template. TCR beta libraries were built with iRepertoire HTBI primers and Arm-PCR of CDR3 regions. TCRdb reanalysed the multiplex PCR reads using MiXCR and keeps one entry per CDR3 protein. Of roughly 530,000 distinct CDR3 sequences listed, about 15% are singletons. This CDR3 has 14 residues. Germline V CDR1 and CDR2: SQVTM, ANQGSEA. V lost 3 bases and J lost 2, with 11 bases in between. This same sample was also taken into another study, of T cells in Graves' hyperthyroidism and ophthalmopathy.

The sequencing used peripheral blood mononuclear cells (PBMCs), collected at new diagnosis, from a patient treated with antithyroid drugs. J is TRBJ1-3 and V is TRBV29-1; D is ambiguous. The sequence was collected from a woman between 40 and 65 years old with Graves disease. Written as DNA, the CDR3 is TGCAGCGTTGATCTGTTGGAGGCTGGAAACACCATATATTTT. Protein sequence: CSVDLLEAGNTIYF.